What follows describes a single T cell receptor (beta chain). Individuals aged about 18 to 90 years were recruited from approximately 22 US areas. Participants' own reports of clinical history determined their cohort assignment. The sample comes from a study of blood T cell repertoires in COVID-19. Whole-study context: T cells, B-cell-depleted T cells, or PBMCs supplied cDNA or gDNA.

TCRdb's table, derived via immunoSEQ multiplex PCR, lists solely in-frame clones and lacks some. The table has about 280,000 clones, about 90% seen once. This CDR3 has 18 amino acids. Germline trimming cut 5 bases from V and 4 bases from J; bases unmatched to any gene: 16. The germline V gene encodes CDR1 SGHNT and CDR2 YENEEA. This receptor was identified in a woman in her late teens or twenties with acute COVID-19. This chain connects TRBV11-3 to TRBJ2-5; 10 bases are shared with TRBD2. Input material: PBMCs or T cells enriched from blood (not recorded which). The CDR3 reads CASSLTQPGLASSETQYF. The CDR3 DNA reads TGTGCCAGCAGCCTAACCCAACCGGGACTAGCGAGTTCAGAGACCCAGTACTTC.